The clone carrying this T cell receptor (beta chain) has just one count. The identical CDR3 is also encoded by other nucleotide sequences in the sample. The sample is drawn from a study of blood T cell repertoires in COVID-19. Study-wide context: Acute and convalescent COVID-19 specimens originated in the United States, Italy and Spain.

The repertoire was sequenced with immunoSEQ multiplex PCR; TCRdb's copy has only in-frame clones and lacks some. The data hold 250,000 to 350,000 clones, with 75% to 90% observed a single time. CDR1 and CDR2 (germline): SGHTA, FQGNSA. V lost 5 bases to trimming and J lost 7 bases; unmatched junction nucleotides: 5. This CDR3 has 13 amino acids. Participants were aged roughly 18 to 89 years from approximately 23 US areas. Two negative PCRs, clearance, or symptom resolution were required of recovered Cohort 3 donors. This sequence joins TRBV7-2 and TRBJ1-5, with 7 bases identical to TRBD1. Input material: PBMCs or T cells enriched from blood (not recorded which). The TCR sequence derives from a woman under 30 who had recovered from COVID-19. The CDR3 here is CASSLTGDQPQHF. CDR3 sequence (DNA): TGTGCCAGCAGCCTTACAGGGGACCAGCCCCAGCATTTT.